This section outlines one T cell receptor beta chain sequence together with its context. What it recognizes is unknown. The data derive from a study of blood T cells in healthy people across ages. Regarding the study as a whole: Leaving the PBMCs unsorted stopped any conclusive comparison of naive versus antigen-experienced cells.

Next came a second PCR, run for roughly 6 to 11 cycles, which used a sample-barcoded 5' primer along with a J-beta primer mix. Each TCR beta cDNA got a 12-nucleotide random molecular identifier. TCRdb used MiXCR to reprocess the 5' RACE reads, holding one entry per CDR3 protein. Of about 1.8 million distinct CDR3 sequences listed, about 50% were seen once; the top ten hold 2% to 2.5%. This CDR3 comprises 15 residues. The V end lost 8 bases, the J end lost 2 bases, and 13 bases lay between the germline ends. Material for sequencing was blood. The gene calls are TRBV12-3 or TRBV12-4 and TRBJ1-6; D is unclear. The clonotype originates from a woman in her thirties or forties in good health. The CDR3: CASSHERAYNSPLHF. The CDR3 DNA follows: TGTGCCAGCTCCCACGAGAGAGCCTATAATTCACCCCTCCACTTT.